The source of this T cell receptor (beta chain) is a study of shared clonotypes between healthy human individuals. Study-level results: Only blood underwent sampling, and tissue repertoires likely differ. Between a handful of donors, naive CD4 clonotypes were shared at a level of about 5%.

A remark on this clone: What it binds is unknown.

The authors distributed each subset's genomic DNA evenly over several immunoSEQ plates. TCRdb's copy holds only in-frame clones and misses some; the assay was immunoSEQ multiplex PCR. This table has fewer than 200,000 clones, 90% to 95% appearing once. This CDR3 is 15 amino acids long. The germline CDR1 and CDR2 sequences are KGHSH and LQKENI. The clonotype comes from a woman between 25 and 40 years old in good health. This chain uses TRBV18 with TRBJ2-5, with D unresolved. The end of the DNA is better explained by TRBJ2-7, so the J call may be wrong. Specimen: naive CD4+ T cells sorted from blood. Subset denoted: CD45RA+ positively selected. In nucleotides, the CDR3 is TGTGCCAGCTCACCATTCCCAGACGAACCCTACGAGCAGTACTTC. It translates to CASSPFPDEPYEQYF.